Detailed here is one TCR beta chain. Its target is not known. From germline, CDR1 is GTSNPN and CDR2 SVGIG (reference sequence). The CDR3 spans 16 residues. Trimming took off 2 bases at V and 9 bases at J, with 23 bases between the two ends. 13 Jbeta primers and 60 Vbeta primers were used for the PCR. Sequenced by immunoSEQ multiplex PCR; TCRdb stores in-frame clones only, minus some. Here the sample spans some 100,000 clones, about 74% being singletons. The entry originates in a study of cytomegalovirus exposure and HLA in healthy donors. As for the study in general: Earlier findings included about 120 million unique TCR beta sequences obtained from 150 million to 200 million T cells.

Study-wide points: In terms of immune exposure information, only CMV serostatus was available.

The clonotype was recovered from a female donor in good health and CMV-seronegative. The sample taken for sequencing was PBMCs. The chain recombines TRBV30 with TRBJ2-4, with D possibly being TRBD1 (8 bases). In DNA, the CDR3 is TGTGCCTGGAGTACCCGACAGGGGACTACATTGGGCATTCAGTACTTC. Translation: CAWSTRQGTTLGIQYF.